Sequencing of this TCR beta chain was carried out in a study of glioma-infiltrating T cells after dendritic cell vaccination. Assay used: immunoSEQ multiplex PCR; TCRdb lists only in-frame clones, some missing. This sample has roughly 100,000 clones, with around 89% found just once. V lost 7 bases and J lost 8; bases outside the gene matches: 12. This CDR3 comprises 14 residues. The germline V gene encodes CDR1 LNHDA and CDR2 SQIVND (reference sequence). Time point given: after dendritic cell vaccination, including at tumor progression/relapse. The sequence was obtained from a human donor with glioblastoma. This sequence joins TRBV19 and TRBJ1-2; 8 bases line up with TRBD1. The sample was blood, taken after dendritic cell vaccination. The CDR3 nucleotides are TGTGCCAGTAAGGACAGGGTGGTAGTTGACGGCTACACCTTC. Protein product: CASKDRVVVDGYTF.